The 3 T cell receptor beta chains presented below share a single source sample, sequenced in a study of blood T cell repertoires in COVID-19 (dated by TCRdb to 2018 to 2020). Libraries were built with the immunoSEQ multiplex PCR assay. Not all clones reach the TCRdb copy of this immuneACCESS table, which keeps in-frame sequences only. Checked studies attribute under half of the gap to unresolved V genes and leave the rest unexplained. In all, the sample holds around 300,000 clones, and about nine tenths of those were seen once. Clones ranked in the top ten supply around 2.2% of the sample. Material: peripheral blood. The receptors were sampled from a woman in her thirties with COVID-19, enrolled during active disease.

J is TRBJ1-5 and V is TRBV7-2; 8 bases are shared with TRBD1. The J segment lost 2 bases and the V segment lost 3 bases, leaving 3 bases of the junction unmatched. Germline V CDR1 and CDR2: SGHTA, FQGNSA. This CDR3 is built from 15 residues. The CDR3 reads CASSLDRVGNQPQHF. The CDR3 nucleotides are TGTGCCAGCAGCTTGGACAGGGTCGGCAATCAGCCCCAGCATTTT.

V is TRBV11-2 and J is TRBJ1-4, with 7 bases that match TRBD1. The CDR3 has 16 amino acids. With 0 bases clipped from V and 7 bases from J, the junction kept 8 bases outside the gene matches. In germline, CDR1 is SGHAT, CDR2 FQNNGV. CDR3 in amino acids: CASSLDLAGGGEKLFF. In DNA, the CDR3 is TGTGCCAGCAGCTTAGATCTGGCAGGGGGTGGTGAAAAACTGTTTTTT.

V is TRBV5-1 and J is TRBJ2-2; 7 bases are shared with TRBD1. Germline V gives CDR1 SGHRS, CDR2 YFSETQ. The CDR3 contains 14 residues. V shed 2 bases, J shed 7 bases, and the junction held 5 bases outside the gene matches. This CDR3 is CASSFATGDGELFF. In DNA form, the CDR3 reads TGCGCCAGCAGCTTCGCTACAGGGGACGGGGAGCTGTTTTTT.